The next 14 T cell receptor beta chains were all read from a single sample in a study of cytomegalovirus exposure and HLA in healthy donors (dated by TCRdb to about 2017). Library generation was performed with the immunoSEQ multiplex PCR assay. For the multiplex PCR, a mixture combining 60 forward primers for TCR Vbeta segments and 13 reverse primers for TCR Jbeta segments was used. What TCRdb holds here is the immuneACCESS table cut down to in-frame rearrangements. Part of the clones is not present; checked against another copy, under half of the missing clones reflect an unresolved V gene, and the others are unexplained. The sample includes some 87,000 clones, with 60% to 80% observed a single time. Under 7.5% of the sample is held by the ten biggest clonotypes. The sequencing input was PBMCs. These receptor sequences come from a middle-aged man in good health and CMV-seropositive.

This clone was found once. The chain recombines TRBV5-1 with TRBJ2-5; no reliable D call. The germline gives CDR1 SGHRS, CDR2 YFSETQ. The CDR3 is made up of 15 amino acids. Trimming left V 0 bases short and J 1 base short, with 10 bases between. The CDR3 coding sequence is TGCGCCAGCAGCTTGGGACAAGCTTCCCAAGAGACCCAGTACTTC. Translation gives CASSLGQASQETQYF.

The table lists this clone with a count of one. The rearrangement uses TRBV14 and TRBJ1-5, with a possible D match to TRBD1 (5 bases). The CDR3 contains 13 residues. V gave up 0 bases and J gave up 7 bases, with 7 bases separating them. CDR1 and CDR2 (germline): SGHDN, FVKESK. CDR3 residues: CASSQDQGQPQHF. CDR3 DNA sequence: TGTGCCAGCAGCCAAGATCAGGGACAGCCCCAGCATTTT. Full variable domain (remainder filled in from reference TRBV14 and TRBJ1-5): EAGVTQFPSHSVIEKGQTVTLRCDPISGHDNLYWYRRVMGKEIKFLLHFVKESKQDESGMPNNRFLAERTGGTYSTLKVQPAELEDSGVYFCASSQDQGQPQHFGDGTRLSIL.

This chain joins TRBV7-2 and TRBJ1-1; D uncertain. Per germline, CDR1 SGHTA and CDR2 FQGNSA. Trimming shortened V by 1 base and J by 7 bases, and 4 bases separated the two germline ends. The CDR3 has 11 residues. CDR3 residues: CASSLGLEAFF. CDR3 DNA sequence: TGTGCCAGCAGCTTAGGTCTTGAAGCTTTCTTT.

The rearrangement uses TRBV28 and TRBJ2-7, with 12 bases lining up with TRBD1. Germline V gene lookup returns CDR1 MDHEN and CDR2 SYDVKM. The V and J ends lost 5 bases and 5 bases, in that order; junction bases with no gene match: 7. The CDR3 extends over 15 amino acids. CDR3 DNA: TGTGCCAGCAGTGCACAGGGACAGGGGGCAGACGAGCAGTACTTC. It encodes CASSAQGQGADEQYF.

The chain is built from TRBV6-1 and TRBJ2-2; tentatively, D is TRBD1 (5 bases). Germline lookup yields CDR1 MNHNS and CDR2 SASEGT. The CDR3 sequence is 14 residues long. The V end lost 4 bases, the J end lost 4 bases, and 10 bases lay between the germline ends. CDR3 protein: CASSVDRGTGELFF. DNA for the CDR3: TGTGCCAGCAGTGTTGATAGGGGCACCGGGGAGCTGTTTTTT.

The chain employs TRBV5-1 and TRBJ2-5; TRBD1 matches at 8 bases. The CDR3 consists of 14 residues. The germline CDR1 and CDR2 sequences are SGHRS and YFSETQ. The trim removed 6 bases at V and 5 bases at J, leaving 9 bases unmatched. The DNA of the CDR3 is TGCGCCAGCACCACGTCAGGGGGCGGTGAGACCCAGTACTTC. Its translation: CASTTSGGGETQYF.

This chain uses TRBV13 with TRBJ2-7; D possibly corresponds to TRBD1 (6 bases). The CDR3 runs to 14 residues. With 6 bases removed from V and 2 bases from J, the gap between germline ends came to 14 bases. Germline CDR1 reads PRHDT; CDR2 reads FYEKMQ (reference sequence). The CDR3 nucleotides read TGTGCCAGCAGTTTAACAGGGCGCGCCTACGAGCAGTACTTC. Protein sequence: CASSLTGRAYEQYF.

This chain connects TRBV18 to TRBJ1-5; D might be TRBD1 (6 bases). V was trimmed by 5 bases and J by 3 bases, leaving 11 bases between them. The length of the CDR3 is 14 residues. Germline-derived CDR1 and CDR2 are KGHSH and LQKENI. For the CDR3, the DNA is TGTGCCAGCTCATCGGGGGGGGCCAATCAGCCCCAGCATTTT. Amino acid sequence: CASSSGGANQPQHF. The complete variable domain, with remaining parts taken from reference TRBV18 and TRBJ1-5, reads NAGVMQNPRHLVRRRGQEARLRCSPMKGHSHVYWYRQLPEEGLKFMVYLQKENIIDESGMPKERFSAEFPKEGPSILRIQQVVRGDSAAYFCASSSGGANQPQHFGDGTRLSIL.

Comments on this clone: Its ends do not fully match the called genes, so a read error is possible. This sequence joins TRBV19 and TRBJ1-2, with 9 bases aligning to TRBD1. The CDR3 runs to 14 residues. Germline-derived CDR1 and CDR2 are LNHDA and SQIVND (reference sequence). The CDR3 protein is CASSLDRGIYGYTF. The CDR3 DNA reads as TGTGCCAGTAGTCTAGACAGGGGGATATATGGCTACACCTTC.

The chain carries TRBV12-5 and TRBJ1-6; TRBD1 matches at 9 bases. Germline V lookup: CDR1 LGHNT, CDR2 FRNRAP. CDR3 length equals 19 residues. With V trimmed by 5 bases and J by 5 bases, 16 bases remained unmatched. CDR3: CASGIVTGGANLDNSPLHF. As DNA, the CDR3 is TGTGCTAGTGGTATCGTAACAGGGGGCGCCAATTTAGATAATTCACCCCTCCACTTT. The variable domain in full, completed from reference TRBV12-5 and TRBJ1-6, reads DARVTQTPRHKVTEMGQEVTMRCQPILGHNTVFWYRQTMMQGLELLAYFRNRAPLDDSGMPKDRFSAEMPDATLATLKIQPSEPRDSAVYFCASGIVTGGANLDNSPLHFGNGTRLTVT.

Concerning this clone: Mismatch with germline at one junction end may stem from a read error. The chain has TRBV6-5 and TRBJ1-5; TRBD1 aligns across 8 bases. The CDR3 has 15 residues. Germline values: CDR1 MNHEY, CDR2 SVGAGI. The CDR3 nucleotides are TGTGCCAGCAGTACTACAGGGGGAAGCAATCAGCCCCAGAATTTT. Translating gives CASSTTGGSNQPQNF.

The chain links TRBV6-5 to TRBJ2-5; 9 bases agree with TRBD1. The V and J ends lost 2 bases and 2 bases, in that order; junction bases with no gene match: 6. CDR3 length: 16 residues. Germline values: CDR1 MNHEY, CDR2 SVGAGI. The CDR3 DNA follows: TGTGCCAGCAGTTACGCGGCGACAGGGGGGCAAGAGACCCAGTACTTC. Translation gives CASSYAATGGQETQYF.

V gene TRBV4-3 combines with J gene TRBJ1-5; D is uncertain. The germline V and J ends were trimmed by 1 base and 0 bases, with 7 bases remaining between them. The germline V gene encodes CDR1 LGHNA and CDR2 YSLEER. This CDR3 is 15 amino acids long. Here the CDR3 reads CASSQGDTSNQPQHF. CDR3 in DNA: TGCGCCAGCAGCCAAGGCGACACTAGCAATCAGCCCCAGCATTTT.

This sequence joins TRBV14 and TRBJ2-5, with 12 bases fitting TRBD2. Losses at the gene ends were 5 bases for V and 3 bases for J; bases not matched to a gene: 7. CDR3 length equals 16 residues. Germline CDR1 SGHDN, CDR2 FVKESK. The CDR3 coding sequence is TGTGCCAGCAGCTCTCTAGCGGGGGGGCCTGAAGAGACCCAGTACTTC. This encodes CASSSLAGGPEETQYF.